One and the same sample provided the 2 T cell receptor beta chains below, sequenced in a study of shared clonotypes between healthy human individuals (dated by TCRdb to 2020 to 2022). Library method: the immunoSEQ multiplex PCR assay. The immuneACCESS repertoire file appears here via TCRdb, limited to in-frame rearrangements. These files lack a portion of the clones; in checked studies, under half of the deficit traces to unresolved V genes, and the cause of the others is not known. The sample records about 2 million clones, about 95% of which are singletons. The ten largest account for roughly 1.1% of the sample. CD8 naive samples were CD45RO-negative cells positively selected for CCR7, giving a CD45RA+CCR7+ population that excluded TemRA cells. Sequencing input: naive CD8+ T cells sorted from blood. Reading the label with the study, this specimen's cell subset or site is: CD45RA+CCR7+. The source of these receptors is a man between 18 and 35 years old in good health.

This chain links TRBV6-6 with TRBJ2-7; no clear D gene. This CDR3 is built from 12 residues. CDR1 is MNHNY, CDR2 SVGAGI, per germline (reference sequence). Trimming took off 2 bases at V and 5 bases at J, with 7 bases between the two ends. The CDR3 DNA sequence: TGTGCCAGCAGTTACGCCCCGGACGAGCAGTACTTC. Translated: CASSYAPDEQYF.

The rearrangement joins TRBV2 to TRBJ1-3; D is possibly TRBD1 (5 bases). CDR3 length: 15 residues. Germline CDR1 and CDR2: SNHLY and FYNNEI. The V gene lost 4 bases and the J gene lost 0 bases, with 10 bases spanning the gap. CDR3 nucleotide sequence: TGTGCCAGCAGTGCGGACGGGGGCTCTGGAAACACCATATATTTT. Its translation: CASSADGGSGNTIYF.